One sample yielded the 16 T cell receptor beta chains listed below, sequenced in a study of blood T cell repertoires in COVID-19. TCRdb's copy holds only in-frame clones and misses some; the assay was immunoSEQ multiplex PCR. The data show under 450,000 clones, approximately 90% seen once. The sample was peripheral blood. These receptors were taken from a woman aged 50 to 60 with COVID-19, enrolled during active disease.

The CDR3 region has the DNA TGTGCCAGCAGTGAAGTTAGAGGGTCCAACGAGCAGTACTTC. This gives the protein CASSEVRGSNEQYF. This chain connects TRBV2 to TRBJ2-7; a weak D match, TRBD2 (5 bases). CDR1 and CDR2 (germline): SNHLY, FYNNEI. Trimming shortened V by 1 base and J by 5 bases, and 12 bases separated the two germline ends. The CDR3 covers 14 residues.

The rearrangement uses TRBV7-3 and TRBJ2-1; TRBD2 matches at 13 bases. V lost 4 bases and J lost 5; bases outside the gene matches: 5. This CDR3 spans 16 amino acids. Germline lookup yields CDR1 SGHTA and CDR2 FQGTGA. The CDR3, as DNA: TGTGCCAGCAGCTCCCACGGACTAGCGGGGGACAATGAGCAGTTCTTC. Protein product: CASSSHGLAGDNEQFF.

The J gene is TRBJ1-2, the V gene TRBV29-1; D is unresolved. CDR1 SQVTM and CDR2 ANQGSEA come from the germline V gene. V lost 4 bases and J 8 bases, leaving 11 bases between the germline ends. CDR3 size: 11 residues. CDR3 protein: CSVVAGFGYTF. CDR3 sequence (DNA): TGCAGCGTTGTAGCCGGGTTCGGCTACACCTTC. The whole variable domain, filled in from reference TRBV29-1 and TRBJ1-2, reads SAVISQKPSRDICQRGTSLTIQCQVDSQVTMMFWYRQQPGQSLTLIATANQGSEATYESGFVIDKFPISRPNLTFSTLTVSNMSPEDSSIYLCSVVAGFGYTFGSGTRLTVV.

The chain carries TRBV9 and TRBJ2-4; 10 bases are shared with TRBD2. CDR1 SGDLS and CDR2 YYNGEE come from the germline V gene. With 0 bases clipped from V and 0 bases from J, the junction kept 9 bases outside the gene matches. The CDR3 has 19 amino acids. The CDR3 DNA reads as TGTGCCAGCAGCGTAGGTGTAGCGGGGGGCCTGACAGCCAAAAACATTCAGTACTTC. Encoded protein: CASSVGVAGGLTAKNIQYF.

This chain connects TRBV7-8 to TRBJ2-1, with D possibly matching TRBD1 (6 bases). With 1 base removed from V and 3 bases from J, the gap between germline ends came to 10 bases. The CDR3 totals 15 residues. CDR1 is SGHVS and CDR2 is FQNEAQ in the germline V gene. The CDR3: CASSLGTALYNEQFF. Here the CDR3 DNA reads TGTGCCAGCAGCTTAGGGACAGCCCTCTACAATGAGCAGTTCTTC.

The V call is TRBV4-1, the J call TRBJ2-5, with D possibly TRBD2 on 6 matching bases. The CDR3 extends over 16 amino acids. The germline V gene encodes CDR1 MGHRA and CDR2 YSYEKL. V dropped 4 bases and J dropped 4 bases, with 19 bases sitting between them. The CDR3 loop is CASSRPGGGNTETQYF. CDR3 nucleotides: TGCGCCAGCAGCCGCCCTGGTGGGGGGAATACAGAGACCCAGTACTTC.

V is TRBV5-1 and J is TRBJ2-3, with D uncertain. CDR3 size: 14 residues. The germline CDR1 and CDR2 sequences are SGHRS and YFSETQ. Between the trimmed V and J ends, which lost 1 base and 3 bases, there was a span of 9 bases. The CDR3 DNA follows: TGCGCCAGCAGCTTGTATGAGTTAACAGATACGCAGTATTTT. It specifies CASSLYELTDTQYF.

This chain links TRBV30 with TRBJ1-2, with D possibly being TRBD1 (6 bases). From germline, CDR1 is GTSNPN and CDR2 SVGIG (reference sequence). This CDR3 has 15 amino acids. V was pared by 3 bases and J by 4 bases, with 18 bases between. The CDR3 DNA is TGTGCCTGGAGGCTACAGGGAGCAGGAGGCTATGGCTACACCTTC. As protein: CAWRLQGAGGYGYTF.

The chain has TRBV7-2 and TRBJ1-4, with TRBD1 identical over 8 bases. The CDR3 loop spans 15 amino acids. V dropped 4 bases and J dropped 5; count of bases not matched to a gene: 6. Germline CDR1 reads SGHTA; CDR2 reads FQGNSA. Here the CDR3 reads CASSSQTGANEKLFF. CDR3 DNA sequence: TGTGCCAGCAGCTCCCAGACAGGGGCGAATGAAAAACTGTTTTTT. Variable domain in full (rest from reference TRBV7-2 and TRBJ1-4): GAGVSQSPSNKVTEKGKDVELRCDPISGHTALYWYRQSLGQGLEFLIYFQGNSAPDKSGLPSDRFSAERTGGSVSTLTIQRTQQEDSAVYLCASSSQTGANEKLFFGSGTQLSVL.

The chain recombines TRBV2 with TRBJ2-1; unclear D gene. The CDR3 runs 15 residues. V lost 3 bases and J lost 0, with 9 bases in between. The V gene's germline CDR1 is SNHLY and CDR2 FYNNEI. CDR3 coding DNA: TGTGCCAGCAGTGACGCCGAGAGCTCCTACAATGAGCAGTTCTTC. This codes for CASSDAESSYNEQFF.

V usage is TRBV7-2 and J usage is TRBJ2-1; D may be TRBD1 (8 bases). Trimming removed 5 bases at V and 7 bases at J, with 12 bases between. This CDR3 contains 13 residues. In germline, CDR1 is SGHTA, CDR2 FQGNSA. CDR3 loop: CASSVQGGNEQFF. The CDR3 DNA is TGTGCCAGCAGCGTACAGGGGGGGAATGAGCAGTTCTTC.

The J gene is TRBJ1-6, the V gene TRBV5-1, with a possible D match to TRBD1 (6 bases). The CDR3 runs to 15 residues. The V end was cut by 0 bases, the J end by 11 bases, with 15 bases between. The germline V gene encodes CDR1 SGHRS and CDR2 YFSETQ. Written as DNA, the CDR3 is TGCGCCAGCAGCTTGGGGGAACAGGGTAAGACACCCCTCCACTTT. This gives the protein CASSLGEQGKTPLHF.

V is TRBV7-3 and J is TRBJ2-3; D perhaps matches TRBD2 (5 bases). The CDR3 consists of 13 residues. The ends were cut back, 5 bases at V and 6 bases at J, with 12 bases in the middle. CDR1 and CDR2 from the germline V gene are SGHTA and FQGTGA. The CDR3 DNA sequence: TGTGCCAGCAGCCCCCCGACGGGGGATACGCAGTATTTT. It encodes CASSPPTGDTQYF. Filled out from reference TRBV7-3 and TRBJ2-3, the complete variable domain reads GAGVSQTPSNKVTEKGKYVELRCDPISGHTALYWYRQSLGQGPEFLIYFQGTGAADDSGLPNDRFFAVRPEGSVSTLKIQRTERGDSAVYLCASSPPTGDTQYFGPGTRLTVL.

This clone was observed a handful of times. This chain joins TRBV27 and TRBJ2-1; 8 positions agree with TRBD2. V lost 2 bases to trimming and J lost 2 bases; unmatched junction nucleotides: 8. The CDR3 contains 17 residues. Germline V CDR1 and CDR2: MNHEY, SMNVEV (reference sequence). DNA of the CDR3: TGTGCCAGCAGTTTAGCGGGGGGCACCCTTCCCTACAATGAGCAGTTCTTC. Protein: CASSLAGGTLPYNEQFF.

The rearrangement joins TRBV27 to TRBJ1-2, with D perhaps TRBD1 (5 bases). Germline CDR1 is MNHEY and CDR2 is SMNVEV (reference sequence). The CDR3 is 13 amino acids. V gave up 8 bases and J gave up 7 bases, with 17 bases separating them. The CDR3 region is CASSEGGVAGYTF. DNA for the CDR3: TGTGCCAGCTCTGAGGGAGGGGTGGCTGGCTACACCTTC.

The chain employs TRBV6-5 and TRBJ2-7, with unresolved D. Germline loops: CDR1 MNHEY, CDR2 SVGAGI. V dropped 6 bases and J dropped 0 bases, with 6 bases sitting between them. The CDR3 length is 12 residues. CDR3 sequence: CASRTASYEQYF. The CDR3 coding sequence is TGTGCCAGCAGAACAGCCTCCTACGAGCAGTACTTC.